This is a list of T cell receptor beta chains from one sample in a study of cytomegalovirus exposure and HLA in healthy donors. Profiling relied on immunoSEQ multiplex PCR, and the TCRdb table lists in-frame clones only, not all of them. Of about 130,000 clones listed, around 70% were seen once; the top ten hold approximately 2.6%. Material for sequencing was PBMCs. The receptors derive from a human donor in good health. The conserved cysteine and the conserved F or W are not part of the CDR3 here. A D gene is named only where the DNA matches it firmly.

V gene,D gene,CDR3 length,CDR3 protein
TRBV7-6,TRBD2,17,ASSLGPGASGGAAETQY
TRBV2,TRBD2,14,ASSALAKRNTGELF
TRBV5-5,-,11,VSSLYLTYEQY
TRBV7-9,TRBD1,13,ASRPTGTDAYEQY
TRBV5-4,-,14,ASSLGLAGSTDTQY
TRBV5-1,TRBD1,12,ASSPGQGRYEQY
TRBV9,TRBD1,14,ASSVGDSPTNEKLF
TRBV4-2,TRBD2,14,ASRSGYGGALDEQF
TRBV6-5,TRBD1,13,ASSFGQGFGNTIY
TRBV28,-,17,ASSLPPGWTAQPNYGYT
TRBV11-2,-,13,ASSHAIDRNEKLF
TRBV7-9,TRBD1,16,ASSPASGGQGLNYGYT
TRBV2,-,11,ASKEGAGNEQY
TRBV29-1,-,13,SVEQTAPGEERYT
TRBV28,TRBD2,14,ASSLLELAGTYEQY
TRBV5-4,-,14,ASSTNTRGRGDTQY
TRBV19,-,13,ASSGRAGENSPLH
TRBV5-8,TRBD1,13,ASSLGRGPGDTQY
TRBV1,-,14,TSSQDPVTEYNEQF
TRBV29-1,-,11,SVEDVGLHEQY
TRBV5-4,TRBD2,14,ASSLGSGASSYEQY
TRBV11-2,TRBD1,13,ASTGQGSLNTEAF
TRBV9,TRBD1,14,ASGRGGRQGDSPLH
TRBV30,-,13,AWSVLPQRDTEAF
TRBV4-2,TRBD2,14,ASSRGLAGLGDTQY
TRBV28,-,12,ASSLLLNRAEAF
TRBV7-2,TRBD1,15,ASSLLTRLDRRETQY
TRBV6-5,TRBD1,13,ASSYMTGPNYGYT
TRBV7-9,TRBD1,10,ASSRPGQAQY
TRBV5-6,-,12,ASSYSNSNQPQH
TRBV29-1,TRBD2,10,SGGQNGGEQY
TRBV5-4,-,11,ASSLAGAEGYT
TRBV6-1,TRBD1,12,ASRPGQGSYEQY
TRBV7-2,TRBD1,14,ASSHRGRRMNTEAF
TRBV6-6,-,11,AGASPGRLTQY
TRBV6-5,-,12,ASSQGQSNQPQH
TRBV27,TRBD1,12,ASLRDRGSYEQY
TRBV27,-,13,ASSLTGTGPNTIY
TRBV18,-,13,ASSPGGAHTGELF
TRBV29-1,TRBD1,11,SARGQGVYEQY
TRBV11-2,-,9,ASSPLHEQY